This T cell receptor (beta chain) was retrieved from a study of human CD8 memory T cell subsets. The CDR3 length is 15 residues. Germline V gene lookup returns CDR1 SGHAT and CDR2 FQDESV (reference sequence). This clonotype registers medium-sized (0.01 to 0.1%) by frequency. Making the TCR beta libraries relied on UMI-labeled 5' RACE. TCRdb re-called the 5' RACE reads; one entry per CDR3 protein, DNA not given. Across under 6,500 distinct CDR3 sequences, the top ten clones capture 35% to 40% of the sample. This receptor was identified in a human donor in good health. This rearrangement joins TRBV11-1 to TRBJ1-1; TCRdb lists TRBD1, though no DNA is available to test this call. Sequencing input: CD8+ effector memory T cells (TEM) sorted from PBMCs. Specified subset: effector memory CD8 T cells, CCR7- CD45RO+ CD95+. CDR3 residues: CASSPPTGVNTEAFF.